The entry below describes one TCR beta chain. This specimen belongs to a study of blood T cell repertoires in COVID-19. The wider study: COVID-19 samples collected from the United States, Italy and Spain covered acute and convalescent phases. The cDNA or gDNA used as material had been derived from T cells, B-cell-depleted T cells, or PBMCs.

From germline, CDR1 is KGHDR and CDR2 SFDVKD. This CDR3 spans 18 amino acids. V dropped 3 bases and J dropped 3; count of bases not matched to a gene: 12. The authors' processing: It was from reference gene primer amplification that nucleated cell counts were estimated. TCRdb's table, derived via immunoSEQ multiplex PCR, lists solely in-frame clones and lacks some. V, J and clone size were drawn from that table, and D and trimming were deduced from the DNA. This table has 75,000 to 95,000 clones, about 86% appearing once. The sample was peripheral blood. The origin of this receptor is a man between 60 and 75 years old with acute or convalescent COVID-19. The rearrangement links TRBV24-1 to TRBJ1-1, with 10 nucleotides matching TRBD1. The CDR3 coding sequence is TGTGCCACCAGTGATACCGGTCGGGGACAGGGGCAGGACACTGAAGCTTTCTTT. Translation: CATSDTGRGQGQDTEAFF.